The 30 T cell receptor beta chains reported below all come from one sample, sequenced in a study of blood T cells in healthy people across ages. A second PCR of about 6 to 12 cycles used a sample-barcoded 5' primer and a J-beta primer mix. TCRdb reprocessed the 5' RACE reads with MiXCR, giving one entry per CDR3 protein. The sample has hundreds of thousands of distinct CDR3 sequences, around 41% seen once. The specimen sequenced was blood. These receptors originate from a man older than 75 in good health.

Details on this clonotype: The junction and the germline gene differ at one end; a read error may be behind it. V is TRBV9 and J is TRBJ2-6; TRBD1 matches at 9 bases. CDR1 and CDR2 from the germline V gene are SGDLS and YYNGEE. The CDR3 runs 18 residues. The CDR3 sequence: CASSASPGTGNGADVLTF. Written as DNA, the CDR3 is TGTGCCAGCAGCGCGTCTCCCGGGACAGGGAACGGGGCCGACGTCCTGACTTTC.

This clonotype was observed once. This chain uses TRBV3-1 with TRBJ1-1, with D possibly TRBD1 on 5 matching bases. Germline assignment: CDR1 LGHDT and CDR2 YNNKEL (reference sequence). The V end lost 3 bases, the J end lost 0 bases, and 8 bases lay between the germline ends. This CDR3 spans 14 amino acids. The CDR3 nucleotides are TGTGCCAGCAGCCAGGACAATTTGAACACTGAAGCTTTCTTT. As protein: CASSQDNLNTEAFF.

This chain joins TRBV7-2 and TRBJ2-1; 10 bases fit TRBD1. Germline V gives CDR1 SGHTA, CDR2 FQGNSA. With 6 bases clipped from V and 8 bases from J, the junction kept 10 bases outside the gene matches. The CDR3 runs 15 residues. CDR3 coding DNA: TGTGCCAGCAGGACCCAGGGACAGGGGTCCCATGAGCAGTTCTTC. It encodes CASRTQGQGSHEQFF.

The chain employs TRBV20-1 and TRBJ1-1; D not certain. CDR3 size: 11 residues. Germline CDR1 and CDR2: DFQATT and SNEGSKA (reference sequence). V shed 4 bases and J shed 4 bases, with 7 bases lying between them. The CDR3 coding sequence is TGCAGTGCTACGGACGGCACTGAAGCTTTCTTT. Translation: CSATDGTEAFF.

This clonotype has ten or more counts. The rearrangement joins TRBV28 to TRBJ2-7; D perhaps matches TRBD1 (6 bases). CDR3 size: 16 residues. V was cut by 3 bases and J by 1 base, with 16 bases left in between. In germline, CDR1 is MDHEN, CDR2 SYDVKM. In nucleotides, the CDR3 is TGTGCCAGCAGTTTCCGCCTGGACAGACTATCCTACGAGCAGTACTTC. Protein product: CASSFRLDRLSYEQYF.

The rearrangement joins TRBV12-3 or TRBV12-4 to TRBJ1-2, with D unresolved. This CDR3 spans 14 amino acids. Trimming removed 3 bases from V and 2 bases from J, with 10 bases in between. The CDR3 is CASSFGPKNYGYTF. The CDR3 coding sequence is TGTGCCAGCAGTTTTGGACCAAAGAACTATGGCTACACCTTC.

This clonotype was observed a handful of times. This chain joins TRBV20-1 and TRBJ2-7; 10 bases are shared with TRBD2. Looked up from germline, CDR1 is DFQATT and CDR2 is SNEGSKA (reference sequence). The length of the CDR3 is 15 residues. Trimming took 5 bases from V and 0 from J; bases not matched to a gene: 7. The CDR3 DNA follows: TGCAGTGCTCCCAATAGCGGGAGGCACTCCTACGAGCAGTACTTC. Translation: CSAPNSGRHSYEQYF.

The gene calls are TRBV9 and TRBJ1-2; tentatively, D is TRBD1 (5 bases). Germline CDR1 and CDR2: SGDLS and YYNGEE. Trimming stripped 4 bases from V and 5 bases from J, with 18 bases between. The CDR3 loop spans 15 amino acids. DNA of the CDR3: TGTGCCAGCAGCCCAATTATGTGGGGGGAATATGGCTACACCTTC. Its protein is CASSPIMWGEYGYTF.

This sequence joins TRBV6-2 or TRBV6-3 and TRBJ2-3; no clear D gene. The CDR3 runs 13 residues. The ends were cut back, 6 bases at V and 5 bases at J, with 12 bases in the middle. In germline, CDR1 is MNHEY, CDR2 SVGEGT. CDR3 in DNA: TGTGCCAGCAGGTTGGGATTTATAGATACGCAGTATTTT. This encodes CASRLGFIDTQYF.

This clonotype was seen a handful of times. The CDR3 loop is CSASGATYNEQFF. In DNA form, the CDR3 reads TGCAGCGCTAGCGGAGCTACCTACAATGAGCAGTTCTTC. This sequence joins TRBV29-1 and TRBJ2-1; 7 nucleotides align to TRBD2. V shed 7 bases and J 2 bases; nucleotides not matched to a gene: 5. Looked up from germline, CDR1 is SQVTM and CDR2 is ANQGSEA. This CDR3 spans 13 amino acids.

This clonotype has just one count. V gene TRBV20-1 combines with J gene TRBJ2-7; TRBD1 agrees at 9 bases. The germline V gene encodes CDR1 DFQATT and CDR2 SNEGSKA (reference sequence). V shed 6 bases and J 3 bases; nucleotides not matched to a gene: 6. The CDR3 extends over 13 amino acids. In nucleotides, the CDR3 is TGCAGTGCCCCGGGACAGGGCCTCTACGAGCAGTACTTC. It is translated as CSAPGQGLYEQYF.

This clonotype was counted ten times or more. The CDR3: CASSPGTSGSREQYF. CDR3 DNA: TGTGCCAGCAGCCCTGGGACTAGCGGGAGCCGCGAGCAGTACTTC. The gene calls are TRBV7-2 and TRBJ2-7, with TRBD2 matching 14 bases. Germline CDR1 SGHTA, CDR2 FQGNSA. The CDR3 consists of 15 residues. Unmatched junction bases numbered 6, after V lost 5 bases and J lost 6 bases.

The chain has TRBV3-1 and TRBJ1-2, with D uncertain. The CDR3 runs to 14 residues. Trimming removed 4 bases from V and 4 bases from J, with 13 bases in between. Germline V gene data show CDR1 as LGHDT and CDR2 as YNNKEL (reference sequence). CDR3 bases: TGTGCCAGCAGCCTTTACCGAGAGACCTATGGCTACACCTTC. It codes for CASSLYRETYGYTF.

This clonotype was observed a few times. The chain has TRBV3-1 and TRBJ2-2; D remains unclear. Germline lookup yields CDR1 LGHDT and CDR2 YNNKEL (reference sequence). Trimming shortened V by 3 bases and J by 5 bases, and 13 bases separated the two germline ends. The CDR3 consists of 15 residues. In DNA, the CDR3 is TGTGCCAGCAGCCAGGTGAACAGAAAAACCGGGGAGCTGTTTTTT. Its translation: CASSQVNRKTGELFF.

DNA for the CDR3: TGCAGCGTTGGAAAGGTGACTAGCGGGAGTAATAGGGAGCAGTACTTC. Amino acids: CSVGKVTSGSNREQYF. The chain recombines TRBV29-1 with TRBJ2-7; 12 bases map to TRBD2. Germline lookup yields CDR1 SQVTM and CDR2 ANQGSEA. This CDR3 region has 16 residues. V was pared by 4 bases and J by 7 bases, with 14 bases of the junction left unmatched.

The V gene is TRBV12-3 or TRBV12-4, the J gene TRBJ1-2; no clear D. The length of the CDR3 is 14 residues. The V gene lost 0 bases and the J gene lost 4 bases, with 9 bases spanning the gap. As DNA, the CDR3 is TGTGCCAGCAGTTTAGCGCTGGGCGGCTATGGCTACACCTTC. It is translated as CASSLALGGYGYTF.

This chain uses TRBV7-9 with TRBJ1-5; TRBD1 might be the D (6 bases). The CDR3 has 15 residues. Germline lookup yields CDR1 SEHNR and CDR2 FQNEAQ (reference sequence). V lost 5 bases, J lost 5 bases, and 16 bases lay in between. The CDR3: CASSHTGHEYQPQHF. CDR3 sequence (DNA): TGTGCCAGCAGCCACACGGGACATGAGTATCAGCCCCAGCATTTT. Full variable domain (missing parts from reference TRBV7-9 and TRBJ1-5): DTGVSQNPRHKITKRGQNVTFRCDPISEHNRLYWYRQTLGQGPEFLTYFQNEAQLEKSRLLSDRFSAERPKGSFSTLEIQRTEQGDSAMYLCASSHTGHEYQPQHFGDGTRLSIL.

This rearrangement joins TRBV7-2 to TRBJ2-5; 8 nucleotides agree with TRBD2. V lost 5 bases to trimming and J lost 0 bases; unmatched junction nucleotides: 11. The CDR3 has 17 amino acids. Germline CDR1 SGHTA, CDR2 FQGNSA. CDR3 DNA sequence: TGTGCCAGCAGCATTCATAGCGGGACTAGAAACCAAGAGACCCAGTACTTC. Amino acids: CASSIHSGTRNQETQYF.

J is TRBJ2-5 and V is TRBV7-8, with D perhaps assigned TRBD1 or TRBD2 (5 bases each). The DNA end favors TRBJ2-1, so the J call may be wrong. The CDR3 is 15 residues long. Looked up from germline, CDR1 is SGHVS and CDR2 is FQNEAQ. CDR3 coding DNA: TGTGCCAGCAGCTTAGAGGTGGGGGTTTCAGAGACCCAGTTCTTC. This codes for CASSLEVGVSETQFF.

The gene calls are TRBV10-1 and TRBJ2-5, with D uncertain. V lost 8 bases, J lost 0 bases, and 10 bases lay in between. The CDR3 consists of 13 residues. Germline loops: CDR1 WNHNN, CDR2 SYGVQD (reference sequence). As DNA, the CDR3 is TGCGCCAGCGCCGACCGGTACCAAGAGACCCAGTACTTC. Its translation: CASADRYQETQYF.

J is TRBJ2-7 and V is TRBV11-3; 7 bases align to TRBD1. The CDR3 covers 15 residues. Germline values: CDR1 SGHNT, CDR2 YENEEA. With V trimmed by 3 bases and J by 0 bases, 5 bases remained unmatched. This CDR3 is CASSFSTGLSYEQYF. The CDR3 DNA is TGTGCCAGCAGCTTTTCGACAGGGCTCTCCTACGAGCAGTACTTC.

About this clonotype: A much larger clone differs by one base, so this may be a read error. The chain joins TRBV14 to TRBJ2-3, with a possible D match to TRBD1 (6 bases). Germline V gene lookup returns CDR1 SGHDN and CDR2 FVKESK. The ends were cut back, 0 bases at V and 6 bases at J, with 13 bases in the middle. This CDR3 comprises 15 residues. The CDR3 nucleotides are TGTGCCAGCAGCCAAGACCAGGGGTTGTTCGATACGCAGTATTTT. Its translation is CASSQDQGLFDTQYF.

For the CDR3, the DNA is TGCAGTGCTAGACCCCTCGGGCGGTACACTGAAGCTTTCTTT. Amino acids: CSARPLGRYTEAFF. The chain combines TRBV20-1 with TRBJ1-1; D not resolved. Germline V gene sequence: CDR1 DFQATT, CDR2 SNEGSKA (reference sequence). Trimming shortened V by 2 bases and J by 3 bases, and 13 bases separated the two germline ends. The CDR3 consists of 14 residues.

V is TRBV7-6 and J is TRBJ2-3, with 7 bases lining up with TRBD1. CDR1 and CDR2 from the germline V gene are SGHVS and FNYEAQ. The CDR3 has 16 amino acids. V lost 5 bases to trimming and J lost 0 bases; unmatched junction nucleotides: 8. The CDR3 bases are TGTGCCAGCAGCCCCCTTGGGACAGTCAGCACAGATACGCAGTATTTT. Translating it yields CASSPLGTVSTDTQYF.

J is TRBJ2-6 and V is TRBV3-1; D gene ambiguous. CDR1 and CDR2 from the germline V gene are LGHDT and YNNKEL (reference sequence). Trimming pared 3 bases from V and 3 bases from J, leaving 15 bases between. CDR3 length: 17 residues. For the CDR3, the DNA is TGTGCCAGCAGCCAGCCCCCCATGGGTGGTGGGGCCAACGTCCTGACTTTC. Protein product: CASSQPPMGGGANVLTF.

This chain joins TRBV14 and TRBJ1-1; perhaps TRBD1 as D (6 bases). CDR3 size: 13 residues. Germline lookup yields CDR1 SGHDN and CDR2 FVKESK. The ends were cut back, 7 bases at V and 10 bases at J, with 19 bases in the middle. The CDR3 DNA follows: TGTGCCAGCAAGGACAGACCCTCGAAGGCAGCTTTCTTT. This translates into CASKDRPSKAAFF.

The chain's CDR3 is CASSSRQGASYEQYF. CDR3 coding DNA: TGTGCCAGCAGCTCGCGACAGGGGGCCTCCTACGAGCAGTACTTC. J is TRBJ2-7 and V is TRBV11-2; 10 nucleotides align to TRBD1. J gave up 0 bases and V 4 bases, and 3 bases lay outside the gene matches. The CDR3 runs 15 residues. Germline loops: CDR1 SGHAT, CDR2 FQNNGV. Full variable domain (outside the CDR3, taken from reference TRBV11-2 and TRBJ2-7): EAGVAQSPRYKIIEKRQSVAFWCNPISGHATLYWYQQILGQGPKLLIQFQNNGVVDDSQLPKDRFSAERLKGVDSTLKIQPAKLEDSAVYLCASSSRQGASYEQYFGPGTRLTVT.

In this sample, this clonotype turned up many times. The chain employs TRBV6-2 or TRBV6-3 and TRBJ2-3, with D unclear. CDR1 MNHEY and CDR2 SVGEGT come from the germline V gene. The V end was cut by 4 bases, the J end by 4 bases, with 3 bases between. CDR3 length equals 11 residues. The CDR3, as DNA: TGTGCCAGCAGTTGGGCAGATACGCAGTATTTT. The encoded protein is CASSWADTQYF.

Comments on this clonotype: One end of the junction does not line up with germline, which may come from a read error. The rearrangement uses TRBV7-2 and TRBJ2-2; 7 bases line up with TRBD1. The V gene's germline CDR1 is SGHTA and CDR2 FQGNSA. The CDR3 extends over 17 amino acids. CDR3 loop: CANSSLGAGGNTGELFF. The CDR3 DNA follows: TGTGCCAACAGCTCGCTGGGTGCAGGGGGGAACACCGGGGAGCTGTTTTTT.

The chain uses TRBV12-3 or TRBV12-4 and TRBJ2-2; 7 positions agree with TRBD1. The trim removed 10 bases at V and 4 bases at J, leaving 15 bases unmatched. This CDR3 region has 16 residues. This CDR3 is CATTRFRGGATGELFF. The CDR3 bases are TGTGCCACCACTCGGTTCCGAGGGGGCGCCACCGGGGAGCTGTTTTTT.